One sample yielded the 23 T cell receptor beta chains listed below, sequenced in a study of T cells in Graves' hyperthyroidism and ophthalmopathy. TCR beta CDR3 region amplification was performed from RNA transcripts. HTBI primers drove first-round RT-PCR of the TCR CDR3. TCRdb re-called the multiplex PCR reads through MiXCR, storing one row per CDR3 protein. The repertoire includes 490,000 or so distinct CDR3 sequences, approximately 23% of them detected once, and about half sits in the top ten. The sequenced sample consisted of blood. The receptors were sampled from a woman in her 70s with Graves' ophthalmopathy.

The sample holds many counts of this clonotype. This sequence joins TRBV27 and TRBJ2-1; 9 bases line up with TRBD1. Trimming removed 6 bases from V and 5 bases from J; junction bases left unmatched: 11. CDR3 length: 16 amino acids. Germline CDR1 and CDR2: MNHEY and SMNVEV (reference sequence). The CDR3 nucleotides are TGTGCCAGCAGCACAATAACGGGACAGGGTCACAATGAGCAGTTCTTC. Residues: CASSTITGQGHNEQFF.

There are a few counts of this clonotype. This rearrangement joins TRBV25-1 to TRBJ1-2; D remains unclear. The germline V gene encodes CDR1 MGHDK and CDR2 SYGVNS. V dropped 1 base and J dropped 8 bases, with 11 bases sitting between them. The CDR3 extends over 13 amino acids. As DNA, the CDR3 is TGTGCCAGCAGTGAATTAGGCTCGGGGGGCTACACCTTC. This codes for CASSELGSGGYTF.

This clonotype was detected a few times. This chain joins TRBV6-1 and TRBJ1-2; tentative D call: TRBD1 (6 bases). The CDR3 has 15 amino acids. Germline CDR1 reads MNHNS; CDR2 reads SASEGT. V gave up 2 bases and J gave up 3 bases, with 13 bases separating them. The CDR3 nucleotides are TGTGCCAGCAGTGAAACCGACAGGCCTGACTATGGCTACACCTTC. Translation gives CASSETDRPDYGYTF.

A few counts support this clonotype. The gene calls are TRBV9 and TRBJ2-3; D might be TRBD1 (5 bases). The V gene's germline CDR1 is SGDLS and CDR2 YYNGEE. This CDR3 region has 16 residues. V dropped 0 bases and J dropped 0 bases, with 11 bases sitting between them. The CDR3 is CASSVGMGRSTDTQYF. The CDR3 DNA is TGTGCCAGCAGCGTAGGTATGGGGCGCAGCACAGATACGCAGTATTTT.

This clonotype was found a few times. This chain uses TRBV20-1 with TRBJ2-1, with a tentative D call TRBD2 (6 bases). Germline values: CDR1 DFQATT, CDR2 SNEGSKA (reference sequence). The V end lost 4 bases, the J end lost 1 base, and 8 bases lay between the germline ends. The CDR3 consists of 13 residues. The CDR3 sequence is CSANSGSYNEQFF. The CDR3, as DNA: TGCAGTGCTAACAGCGGGTCCTACAATGAGCAGTTCTTC.

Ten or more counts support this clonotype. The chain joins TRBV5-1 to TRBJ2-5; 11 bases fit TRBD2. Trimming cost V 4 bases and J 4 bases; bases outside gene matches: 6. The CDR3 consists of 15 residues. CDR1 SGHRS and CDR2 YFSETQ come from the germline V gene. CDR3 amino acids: CASSKLAGATETQYF. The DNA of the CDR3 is TGCGCCAGCAGCAAACTAGCGGGAGCCACAGAGACCCAGTACTTC.

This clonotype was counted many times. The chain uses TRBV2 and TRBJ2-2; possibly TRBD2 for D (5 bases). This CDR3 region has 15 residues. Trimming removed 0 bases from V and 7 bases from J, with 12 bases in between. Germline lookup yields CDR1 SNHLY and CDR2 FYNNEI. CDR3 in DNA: TGTGCCAGCAGTGAAGCGGGAGCCCTCCTCGGGGAGCTGTTTTTT. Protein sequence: CASSEAGALLGELFF.

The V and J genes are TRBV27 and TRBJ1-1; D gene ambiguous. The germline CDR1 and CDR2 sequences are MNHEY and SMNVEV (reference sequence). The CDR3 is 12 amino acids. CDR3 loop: CAALCWMSRAFF. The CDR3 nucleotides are TGTGCAGCACTGTGTTGGATGAGCCGGGCTTTCTTT.

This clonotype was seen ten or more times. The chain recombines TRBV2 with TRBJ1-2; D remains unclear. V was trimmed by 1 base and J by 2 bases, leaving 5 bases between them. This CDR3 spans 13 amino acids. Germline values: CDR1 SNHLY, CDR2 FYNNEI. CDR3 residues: CASSEGRNYGYTF. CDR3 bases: TGTGCCAGCAGTGAAGGCAGGAACTATGGCTACACCTTC.

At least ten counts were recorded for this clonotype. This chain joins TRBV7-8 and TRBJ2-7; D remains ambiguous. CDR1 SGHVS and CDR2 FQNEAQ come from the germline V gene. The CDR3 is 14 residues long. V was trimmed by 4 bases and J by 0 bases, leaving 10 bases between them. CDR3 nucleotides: TGTGCCAGCAGCTCATTCTCGAACTCCTACGAGCAGTACTTC. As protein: CASSSFSNSYEQYF.

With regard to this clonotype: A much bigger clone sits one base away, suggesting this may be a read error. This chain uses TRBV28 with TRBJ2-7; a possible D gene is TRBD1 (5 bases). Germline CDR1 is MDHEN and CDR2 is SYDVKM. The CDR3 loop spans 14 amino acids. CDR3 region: CASSLGAVAYEKYF. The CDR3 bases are TGTGCCAGCAGTTTAGGGGCAGTTGCGTACGAGAAGTACTTC.

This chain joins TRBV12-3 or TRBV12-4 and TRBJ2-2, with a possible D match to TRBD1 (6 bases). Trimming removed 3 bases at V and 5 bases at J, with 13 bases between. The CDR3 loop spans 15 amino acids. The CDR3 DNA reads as TGTGCCAGCAGTTTTTCTACAGGGCGAACCGGGGAGCTGTTTTTT. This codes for CASSFSTGRTGELFF.

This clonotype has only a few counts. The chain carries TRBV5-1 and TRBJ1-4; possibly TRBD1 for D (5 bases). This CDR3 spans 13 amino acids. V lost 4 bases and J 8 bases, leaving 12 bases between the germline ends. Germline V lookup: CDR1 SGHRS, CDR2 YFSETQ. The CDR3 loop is CASSMGPEEKLFF. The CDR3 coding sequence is TGCGCCAGCAGCATGGGGCCGGAGGAAAAACTGTTTTTT.

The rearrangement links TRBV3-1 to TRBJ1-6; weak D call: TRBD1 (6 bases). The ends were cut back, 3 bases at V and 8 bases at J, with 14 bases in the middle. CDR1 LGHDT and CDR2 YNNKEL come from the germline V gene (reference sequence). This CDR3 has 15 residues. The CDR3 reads CASSQGATGDSPLHF. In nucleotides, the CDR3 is TGTGCCAGCAGCCAGGGGGCGACTGGAGATTCACCCCTCCACTTT.

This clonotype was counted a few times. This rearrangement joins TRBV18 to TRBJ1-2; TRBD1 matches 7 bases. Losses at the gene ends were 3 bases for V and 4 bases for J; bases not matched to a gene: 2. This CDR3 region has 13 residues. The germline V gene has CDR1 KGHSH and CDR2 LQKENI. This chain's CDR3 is CASSPNRGYGYTF. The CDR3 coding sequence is TGTGCCAGCTCACCTAACAGGGGCTATGGCTACACCTTC.

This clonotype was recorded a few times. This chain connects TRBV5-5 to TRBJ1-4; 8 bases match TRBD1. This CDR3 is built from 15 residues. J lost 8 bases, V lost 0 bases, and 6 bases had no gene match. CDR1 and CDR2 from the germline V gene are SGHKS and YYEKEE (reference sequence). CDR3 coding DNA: TGTGCCAGCAGCTTGGGGGACAGGACCCGGGAAAAACTGTTTTTT. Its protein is CASSLGDRTREKLFF.

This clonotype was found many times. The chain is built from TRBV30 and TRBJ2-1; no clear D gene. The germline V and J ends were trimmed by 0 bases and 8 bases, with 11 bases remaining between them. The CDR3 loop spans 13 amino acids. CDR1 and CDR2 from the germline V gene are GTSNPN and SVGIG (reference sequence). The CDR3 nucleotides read TGTGCCTGGAGTGTACATGGGTTCGATGAGCAGTTCTTC. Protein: CAWSVHGFDEQFF.

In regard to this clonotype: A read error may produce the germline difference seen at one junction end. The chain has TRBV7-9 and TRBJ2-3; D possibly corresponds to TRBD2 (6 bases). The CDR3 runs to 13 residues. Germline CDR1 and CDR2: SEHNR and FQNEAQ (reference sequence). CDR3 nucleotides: TGCGCCAGCAGCAGTAGCGGTCCAGGGACGCAGTATTTT. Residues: CASSSSGPGTQYF. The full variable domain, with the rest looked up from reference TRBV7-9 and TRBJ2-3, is DTGVSQNPRHKITKRGQNVTFRCDPISEHNRLYWYRQTLGQGPEFLTYFQNEAQLEKSRLLSDRFSAERPKGSFSTLEIQRTEQGDSAMYLCASSSSGPGTQYFGPGTRLTVL.

In DNA form, the CDR3 reads TGCGCCAGCAGTGAGTCCGTCCCTTTGGATACGCAGTATTTT. It is translated as CASSESVPLDTQYF. The chain links TRBV10-1 to TRBJ2-3; D remains ambiguous. Germline V gene data show CDR1 as WNHNN and CDR2 as SYGVQD (reference sequence). Trimming removed 0 bases at V and 6 bases at J, with 10 bases between. This CDR3 is 14 amino acids long.

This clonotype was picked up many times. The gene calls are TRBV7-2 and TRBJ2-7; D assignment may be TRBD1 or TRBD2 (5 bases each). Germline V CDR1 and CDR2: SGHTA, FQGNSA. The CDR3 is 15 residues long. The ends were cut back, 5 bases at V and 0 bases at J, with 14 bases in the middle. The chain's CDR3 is CASSRGRLSSYEQYF. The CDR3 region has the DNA TGTGCCAGCAGCCGGGGCCGCTTAAGCTCCTACGAGCAGTACTTC.

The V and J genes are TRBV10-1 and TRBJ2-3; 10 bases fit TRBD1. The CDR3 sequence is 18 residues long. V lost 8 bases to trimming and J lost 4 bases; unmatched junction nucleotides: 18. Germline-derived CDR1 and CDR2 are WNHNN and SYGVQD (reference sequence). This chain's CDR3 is CASAPRGQGFIGADTQYF. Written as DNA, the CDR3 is TGCGCCAGCGCGCCTAGGGGACAGGGGTTCATTGGCGCAGATACGCAGTATTTT.

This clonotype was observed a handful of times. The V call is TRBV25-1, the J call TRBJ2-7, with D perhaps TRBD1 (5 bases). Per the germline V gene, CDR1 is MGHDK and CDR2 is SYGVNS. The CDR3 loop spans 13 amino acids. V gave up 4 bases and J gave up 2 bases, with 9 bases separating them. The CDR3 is CASSVAGPYEQYF. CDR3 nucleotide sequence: TGTGCCAGCAGTGTAGCAGGGCCCTACGAGCAGTACTTC.

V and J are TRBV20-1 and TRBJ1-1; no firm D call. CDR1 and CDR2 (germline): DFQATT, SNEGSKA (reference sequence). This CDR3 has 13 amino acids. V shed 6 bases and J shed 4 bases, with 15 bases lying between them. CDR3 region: CSALDPWGTEAFF. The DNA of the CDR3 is TGCAGTGCGCTTGATCCTTGGGGCACTGAAGCTTTCTTT.